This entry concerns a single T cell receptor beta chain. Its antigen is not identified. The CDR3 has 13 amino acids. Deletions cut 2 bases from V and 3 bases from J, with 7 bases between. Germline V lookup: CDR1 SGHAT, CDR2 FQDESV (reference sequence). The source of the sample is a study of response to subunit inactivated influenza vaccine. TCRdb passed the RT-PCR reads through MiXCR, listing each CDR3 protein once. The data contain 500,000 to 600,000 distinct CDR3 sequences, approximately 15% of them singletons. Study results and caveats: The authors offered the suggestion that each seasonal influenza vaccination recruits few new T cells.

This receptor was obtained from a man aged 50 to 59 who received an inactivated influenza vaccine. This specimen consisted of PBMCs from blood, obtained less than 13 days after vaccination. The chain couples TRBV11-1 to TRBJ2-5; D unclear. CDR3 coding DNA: TGTGCCAGCAGCTTATCACCCAAAGAGACCCAGTACTTC. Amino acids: CASSLSPKETQYF. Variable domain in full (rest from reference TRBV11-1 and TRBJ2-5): EAEVAQSPRYKITEKSQAVAFWCDPISGHATLYWYRQILGQGPELLVQFQDESVVDDSQLPKDRFSAERLKGVDSTLKIQPAELGDSAMYLCASSLSPKETQYFGPGTRLLVL.